This note documents a single TCR beta chain sequence. CDR1 is LNHDA, CDR2 SQIVND, per germline (reference sequence). The germline V and J ends were trimmed by 5 bases and 0 bases, with 17 bases remaining between them. The CDR3 is 17 residues long. The repertoire was sequenced with immunoSEQ multiplex PCR; TCRdb's copy has only in-frame clones and lacks some. The sample holds approximately 190,000 clones, about 88% seen once. The data belong to a study of blood T cell repertoires in COVID-19. Study in general: Sites in the United States, Italy and Spain provided acute and convalescent COVID-19 samples.

Sequencing used PBMCs or T cells enriched from blood (not recorded which). This chain uses TRBV19 with TRBJ1-3; D is perhaps TRBD1 (6 bases). This TCR was recovered from a woman aged 35 to 49 in a cohort exposed to, infected with or recovered from COVID-19 (not recorded which). CDR3 nucleotide sequence: TGTGCCAGTAGTGCCCTGGGGGGGGCGGACTCTGGAAACACCATATATTTT. It specifies CASSALGGADSGNTIYF.